This T cell receptor (beta chain) was retrieved from a study of T cells after yellow fever vaccination. Study-level background: Fractions containing few cells were prepared with SMART-Seq v4 Ultra Low Input.

The CDR3 spans 10 residues. It was through 5'RACE template switching that TCR cDNA was made, with a universal primer site and UMIs added. TCRdb itself ran the 5' RACE reads through MiXCR, one entry per CDR3 protein. The sample holds almost 600,000 distinct CDR3 sequences; about 13% are singletons and the top ten take more than 12%. This clonotype was counted a few times. An end of the junction differs from the germline gene, which may be a read error. The receptor comes from a man aged 25 to 40 who received the YFV17D yellow fever vaccine. The chain has TRBV23-1 and TRBJ2-7, with D perhaps matching TRBD2 (5 bases). TRBV23-1 is an open reading frame whose function is uncertain. The sample here was PBMCs, taken on the day of the yellow fever booster vaccination. As DNA, the CDR3 is TGCGCCAGCAGTCTGCTAGCTGACTGCTTC. It encodes CASSLLADCF.